Detailed here is one T cell receptor (beta chain). Its antigen is unknown. The method was immunoSEQ multiplex PCR; TCRdb's version includes in-frame clones alone and lacks a portion of them. The data contain some 130,000 clones, more than 80% of them singletons. The sample belongs to a study of T cell responses to AZD1222 COVID-19 vaccine. General observations from the study: Spike-specific TCR breadth and depth both grew after two AZD1222 doses.

Material: peripheral blood, obtained on day 0 of AZD1222 vaccination. This TCR derives from an adult in good health.

CDR3 coding DNA: TGTGCCATCAGTGAGTCGACAGGGATGAATGGCTACACCTTC. This codes for CAISESTGMNGYTF. The chain joins TRBV10-3 to TRBJ1-2; TRBD1 matches at 7 bases. The germline CDR1 and CDR2 sequences are ENHRY and SYGVKD. The V gene end was trimmed by 0 bases and the J gene end by 6 bases; junction bases not matched to a gene: 4. The CDR3 extends over 14 amino acids.